The present T cell receptor beta chain was sequenced within a study of vaccination and CD4 T cells after COVID-19. Treatment defined: roughly ten-day PBMC culture with coronavirus spike peptide pools or control peptides (ViraFEST assay). This clonotype occurred a few times. Its specificity is not known. Sequencing of cultured CD4+ T cell DNA used the Oncomine TCR Beta short-read assay. One entry per CDR3 protein results from TCRdb running MiXCR on the PCR reads. In the table there are around 13,000 distinct CDR3 sequences, 35% to 45% of which are singletons. V dropped 3 bases and J dropped 0 bases, with 6 bases sitting between them. CDR3 length: 14 amino acids. The germline V gene has CDR1 SNHLY and CDR2 FYNNEI.

The source of this sequence is a human donor with COVID-19. The sample consisted of cultured CD4+ T cells from blood. The chain uses TRBV2 and TRBJ1-5, with unresolved D. The CDR3 nucleotides are TGTGCCAGCAGTGATACAAGTAGCAATCAGCCCCAGCATTTT. Residues: CASSDTSSNQPQHF.